This T cell receptor beta chain emerged from a study of T cell responses to AZD1222 COVID-19 vaccine. Sequencing was performed with immunoSEQ multiplex PCR; in TCRdb, only in-frame clones are kept and a portion is missing. The sample consists of about 90,000 clones, around nine tenths of them appearing once. As regards this clone: Antigen: not known. Other DNA sequences in this specimen translate into the identical CDR3.

Findings and caveats of the study: Dominant CD4 TCR responses targeted spike regions 160-218 and 743-854.

This CDR3 contains 14 residues. Per the germline V gene, CDR1 is MNHEY and CDR2 is SVGAGI. With 4 bases clipped from V and 2 bases from J, the junction kept 5 bases outside the gene matches. This TCR came from an adult who received the AZD1222 COVID-19 vaccine. The specimen was peripheral blood, collected 28 days after the second AZD1222 dose. The chain has TRBV6-5 and TRBJ2-7; TRBD1 matches at 7 bases. The CDR3 region has the DNA TGTGCCAGCAGTTTGAACAGGGGCGCCTACGAGCAGTACTTC. Protein: CASSLNRGAYEQYF.